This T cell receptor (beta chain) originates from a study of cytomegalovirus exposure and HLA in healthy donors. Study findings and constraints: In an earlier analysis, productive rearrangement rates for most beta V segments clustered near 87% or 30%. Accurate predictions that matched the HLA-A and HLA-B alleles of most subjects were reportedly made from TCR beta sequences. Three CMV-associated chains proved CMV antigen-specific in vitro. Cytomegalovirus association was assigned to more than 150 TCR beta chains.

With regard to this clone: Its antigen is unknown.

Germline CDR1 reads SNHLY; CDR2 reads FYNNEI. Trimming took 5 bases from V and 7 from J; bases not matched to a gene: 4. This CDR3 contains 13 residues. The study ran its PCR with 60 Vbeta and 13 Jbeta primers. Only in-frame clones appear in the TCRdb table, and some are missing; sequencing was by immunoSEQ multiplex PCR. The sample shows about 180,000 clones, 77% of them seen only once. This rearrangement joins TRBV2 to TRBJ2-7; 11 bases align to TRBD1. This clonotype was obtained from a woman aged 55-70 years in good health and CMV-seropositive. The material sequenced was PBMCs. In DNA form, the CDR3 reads TGTGCCAGCAGTCCGGGACAGGGGGGAGAGCAGTACTTC. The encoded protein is CASSPGQGGEQYF.